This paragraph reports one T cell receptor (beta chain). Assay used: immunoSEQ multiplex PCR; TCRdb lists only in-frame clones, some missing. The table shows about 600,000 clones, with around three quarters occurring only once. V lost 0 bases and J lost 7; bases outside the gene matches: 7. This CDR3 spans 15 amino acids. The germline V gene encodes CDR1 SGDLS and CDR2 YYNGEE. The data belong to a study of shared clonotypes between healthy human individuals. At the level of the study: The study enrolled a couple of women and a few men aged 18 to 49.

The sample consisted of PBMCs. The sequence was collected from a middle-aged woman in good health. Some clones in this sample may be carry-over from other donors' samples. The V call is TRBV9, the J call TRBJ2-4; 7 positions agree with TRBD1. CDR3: CASSVGQGRGNIQYF. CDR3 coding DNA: TGTGCCAGCAGCGTAGGACAGGGACGTGGGAACATTCAGTACTTC.